These T cell receptor beta chains were read from a single sample in a study of T cell responses to AZD1222 COVID-19 vaccine. Repertoires were generated with immunoSEQ multiplex PCR, while TCRdb's copy carries only in-frame clones and drops some. This table holds about 140,000 clones, approximately 91% found once. The sequencing here drew on peripheral blood, taken on day 0 of AZD1222 vaccination. The receptors derive from an adult in good health. The CDR3 runs from the conserved cysteine through the conserved F or W. A D gene is named only where the DNA matches it firmly. Clone size appears in some rows only: once, few, many, or a class for an expanded clone.

CDR3	DNA	D	size	V	J
CASSYGGRNYGYTF	TGTGCCAGCAGTTACGGAGGACGCAACTATGGCTACACCTTC	NA	NA	TRBV28	TRBJ1-2
CASSQLSGGRGLGEQFF	TGTGCCAGCAGCCAGCTAAGCGGGGGGCGGGGCCTTGGAGAGCAGTTCTTC	TRBD2	NA	TRBV3-1/TRBV3-2	TRBJ2-1
CATSDLDSHGYTF	TGTGCCACCAGTGACCTGGATTCCCATGGCTACACCTTC	NA	NA	TRBV24-1	TRBJ1-2
CASSLTGELFF	TGTGCCAGCAGCTTGACCGGGGAGCTGTTTTTT	NA	NA	TRBV7-3	TRBJ2-2
CASSPGGGADLTTNEKLFF	TGTGCCAGCTCTCCCGGGGGAGGGGCCGACCTGACAACTAATGAAAAACTGTTTTTT	NA	NA	TRBV4-2	TRBJ1-4
CASSLWGGTTGETQYF	TGCGCCAGCAGCTTGTGGGGGGGAACAACGGGAGAGACCCAGTACTTC	TRBD2	once	TRBV5-1	TRBJ2-5
CASSPSPSGDYEQYF	TGCGCCAGCAGCCCTTCCCCGTCAGGCGACTACGAGCAGTACTTC	NA	NA	TRBV5-1	TRBJ2-7
CATGTRVEKLFF	TGTGCCACCGGGACGAGGGTTGAAAAACTGTTTTTT	NA	NA	TRBV6-5	TRBJ1-4
CASSLSGGPYYEQYF	TGCGCCAGCAGCTTGTCGGGAGGTCCCTACTACGAGCAGTACTTC	TRBD2	NA	TRBV5-1	TRBJ2-7
CASSPRTDTQYF	TGTGCCAGCTCACCTCGCACAGATACGCAGTATTTT	NA	NA	TRBV18	TRBJ2-3
CASSLPYYGYTF	TGTGCCAGCAGTCTCCCGTACTATGGCTACACCTTC	NA	NA	TRBV12-3/TRBV12-4	TRBJ1-2
CASSRTLGEGTGELFF	TGTGCCAGCAGCCGGACTCTCGGGGAAGGCACCGGGGAGCTGTTTTTT	NA	NA	TRBV9	TRBJ2-2
CATSDQAAAHQPQHF	TGTGCCACCAGTGATCAGGCCGCGGCCCATCAGCCCCAGCATTTT	NA	NA	TRBV24-1	TRBJ1-5
CASSQPKDRGFLAKNIQYF	TGTGCCAGCAGCCAACCAAAGGACAGGGGATTCCTAGCCAAAAACATTCAGTACTTC	TRBD1	NA	TRBV7-8	TRBJ2-4
CASSPGLNIGNTIYF	TGTGCCAGCTCACCAGGACTAAACATTGGAAACACCATATATTTT	NA	few	TRBV18	TRBJ1-3
CASSPTGRASYNSPLHF	TGTGCCAGCAGTCCGACCGGTCGCGCCTCCTATAATTCACCCCTCCACTTT	NA	NA	TRBV28	TRBJ1-6
CASGGLPGDKNTEAFF	TGTGCCAGCGGAGGATTGCCGGGAGATAAGAACACTGAAGCTTTCTTT	NA	NA	TRBV27	TRBJ1-1
CASSIWNRAKVTYEQYF	TGTGCCAGCAGCATATGGAACCGGGCCAAGGTCACTTACGAGCAGTACTTC	NA	NA	TRBV7-9	TRBJ2-7
CASSLSMTGGATEAFF	TGTGCCAGCAGTTTATCCATGACAGGGGGGGCCACTGAAGCTTTCTTT	TRBD1	NA	TRBV27	TRBJ1-1
CASTELETQYF	TGTGCCAGCACAGAACTGGAGACCCAGTACTTC	NA	NA	TRBV18	TRBJ2-5
CASSLNNRAQGAGYTF	TGTGCCAGCAGCTTGAACAATCGAGCGCAAGGAGCTGGCTACACCTTC	NA	NA	TRBV5-4	TRBJ1-2
CASIWGGTEAFF	TGTGCCAGTATTTGGGGCGGAACTGAAGCTTTCTTT	NA	NA	TRBV19	TRBJ1-1
CASSYPREGKFYGYTF	TGTGCCAGCAGTTACCCTCGGGAAGGGAAATTCTATGGCTACACCTTC	NA	NA	TRBV6-5	TRBJ1-2
CATLEGNYEQYF	TGTGCCACCCTTGAGGGGAACTACGAGCAGTACTTC	NA	NA	TRBV11-3	TRBJ2-7
CASRGTVNTEAFF	TGCGCCAGCAGGGGGACGGTGAACACTGAAGCTTTCTTT	NA	NA	TRBV10-2	TRBJ1-1
CASSYSGRDSGNTIYF	TGTGCCAGCAGTTACTCTGGACGGGACTCTGGAAACACCATATATTTT	NA	NA	TRBV6-6	TRBJ1-3
CASSQTTSGSYNEQFF	TGTGCCAGCAGCCAAACGACTAGCGGCTCCTACAATGAGCAGTTCTTC	TRBD2	few	TRBV4-2	TRBJ2-1
CASSLGGAQYDGYTF	TGTGCCAGCAGCTTAGGCGGAGCCCAGTACGATGGCTACACCTTC	NA	NA	TRBV11-2	TRBJ1-2
CASSPGLVTDTQYF	TGTGCCAGCAGCCCGGGACTAGTTACAGATACGCAGTATTTT	TRBD2	NA	TRBV7-3	TRBJ2-3
CASSRGTLEYNEQFF	TGTGCCAGCAGTCGGGGCACACTGGAGTACAATGAGCAGTTCTTC	NA	NA	TRBV28	TRBJ2-1
CASSLQGNTEAFF	TGCGCCAGCAGCTTACAAGGGAACACTGAAGCTTTCTTT	NA	NA	TRBV5-1	TRBJ1-1
CASSPLGALDNEQFF	TGTGCCAGCAGCCCTCTCGGAGCACTAGACAATGAGCAGTTCTTC	NA	many	TRBV7-9	TRBJ2-1
CASGLEGTSGYTF	TGTGCTAGTGGTTTGGAAGGGACCTCTGGCTACACCTTC	NA	NA	TRBV12-5	TRBJ1-2
CASSRRVPVGGGYTF	TGTGCCAGCAGCCGCAGGGTTCCCGTAGGAGGTGGCTACACCTTC	NA	NA	TRBV7-2	TRBJ1-2
CAISSGPHYGYTF	TGTGCCATCAGTTCGGGGCCCCACTATGGCTACACCTTC	NA	NA	TRBV10-3	TRBJ1-2
CASSARTGQLYADTQYF	TGTGCCAGCAGCGCCAGGACAGGGCAATTGTATGCAGATACGCAGTATTTT	TRBD1	NA	TRBV7-6	TRBJ2-3
CASSYGDREKLFF	TGTGCCAGCAGTTATGGGGACAGGGAAAAACTGTTTTTT	TRBD1	NA	TRBV6-5	TRBJ1-4
CASSYSMRTPTNEKLFF	TGTGCCAGCAGTTACTCGATGCGAACACCAACTAATGAAAAACTGTTTTTT	NA	NA	TRBV6-2/TRBV6-3	TRBJ1-4
CAWSTGSATGELFF	TGTGCCTGGAGTACGGGGTCGGCAACCGGGGAGCTGTTTTTT	NA	NA	TRBV30	TRBJ2-2